This passage covers 20 T cell receptor beta chains from one sample sequenced in a study of high-grade serous ovarian cancer treatment subgroups. Sequencing used immunoSEQ multiplex PCR; TCRdb keeps in-frame clones, though not all of them. This table has approximately 4,200 clones, under 85% appearing once. Tumor samples were taken before definitive surgery or chemotherapy. Sequenced: tumor tissue. Receptors were obtained from a human donor with high-grade serous ovarian cancer.

The J gene is TRBJ2-3, the V gene TRBV2; 12 nucleotides match TRBD2. The CDR3 totals 15 residues. Germline trimming cut 5 bases from V and 3 bases from J; bases unmatched to any gene: 3. Germline CDR1 reads SNHLY; CDR2 reads FYNNEI. The CDR3 coding sequence is TGTGCCAGCAGTTGGACTAGCGGGGCTACAGATACGCAGTATTTT. The encoded protein is CASSWTSGATDTQYF.

This chain joins TRBV2 and TRBJ1-2; possible D gene TRBD1, 5 bases. The CDR3 is made up of 10 amino acids. Germline CDR1 SNHLY, CDR2 FYNNEI. The V and J ends lost 11 bases and 6 bases respectively, with 10 bases between them. This CDR3 is CAQEGHGYTF. Here the CDR3 DNA reads TGTGCCCAGGAGGGGCATGGCTACACCTTC.

V is TRBV7-8 and J is TRBJ2-3; D is unresolved. V was shortened by 8 bases and J by 4 bases, with 7 bases between the two germline ends. This CDR3 is 11 amino acids long. Germline loops: CDR1 SGHVS, CDR2 FQNEAQ. As DNA, the CDR3 is TGTGCCAGCCAGCGCTCAGATACGCAGTATTTT. Its protein product is CASQRSDTQYF.

The rearrangement uses TRBV5-1 and TRBJ2-3; 14 bases are a match to TRBD2. Trimming took 4 bases from V and 5 from J; bases not matched to a gene: 3. The CDR3 loop spans 15 amino acids. Germline values: CDR1 SGHRS, CDR2 YFSETQ. As DNA, the CDR3 is TGCGCCAGCAGCCATGGGACTAGCGGGGGAGATACGCAGTATTTT. Its protein is CASSHGTSGGDTQYF.

About this clone itself: The same CDR3 is also encoded by other DNA sequences in this sample. The V call is TRBV2, the J call TRBJ2-5; 7 positions agree with TRBD1. V lost 3 bases and J lost 5; bases outside the gene matches: 6. CDR3 size: 14 residues. Germline CDR1 and CDR2: SNHLY and FYNNEI. The DNA of the CDR3 is TGTGCCAGCAGTGATAGAGGGGGCTTTGAGACCCAGTACTTC. It codes for CASSDRGGFETQYF.

The chain couples TRBV19 to TRBJ1-2, with unresolved D. Germline values: CDR1 LNHDA, CDR2 SQIVND (reference sequence). The CDR3 is 12 amino acids. Trimming took off 1 base at V and 6 bases at J, with 6 bases between the two ends. Written as DNA, the CDR3 is TGTGCCAGTAGTATAGGAGTCGATGGCTACACCTTC. It is translated as CASSIGVDGYTF.

The chain combines TRBV5-1 with TRBJ2-7, with 11 bases matching TRBD1. J gave up 4 bases and V 0 bases, and 0 bases lay outside the gene matches. The CDR3 runs to 14 residues. Germline loops: CDR1 SGHRS, CDR2 YFSETQ. This CDR3 is CASSLGDRGYEQYF. DNA for the CDR3: TGCGCCAGCAGCTTGGGGGACAGGGGGTACGAGCAGTACTTC.

The table lists this clone with a few counts. The gene calls are TRBV7-3 and TRBJ2-3; TRBD1 or TRBD2 may be the D gene (5 bases each). V lost 2 bases, J lost 2 bases, and 8 bases lay in between. The CDR3 contains 14 residues. CDR1 SGHTA and CDR2 FQGTGA come from the germline V gene. This CDR3 reads CASSLRGPTDTQYF. In DNA, the CDR3 is TGTGCCAGCAGCTTACGGGGCCCCACAGATACGCAGTATTTT.

The chain carries TRBV6-5 and TRBJ1-6, with 10 bases matching TRBD1. CDR3 length equals 14 residues. CDR1 is MNHEY, CDR2 SVGAGI, per germline. Trimming cost V 2 bases and J 8 bases; bases outside gene matches: 0. CDR3 in amino acids: CASSYGTGDSPLHF. The CDR3 nucleotides read TGTGCCAGCAGTTACGGGACAGGGGATTCACCCCTCCACTTT.

The V gene is TRBV6-6, the J gene TRBJ2-3; 8 positions agree with TRBD2. V lost 2 bases, J lost 4 bases, and 8 bases stayed unmatched. This CDR3 has 16 amino acids. Germline V CDR1 and CDR2: MNHNY, SVGAGI (reference sequence). The CDR3 loop is CASSYDSGVSADTQYF. The DNA for the CDR3 is TGTGCCAGCAGTTACGATAGCGGGGTCTCCGCAGATACGCAGTATTTT.

By proportion, this clone is large. Germline is not matched at one junction end, which may reflect a read error. The V and J genes are TRBV4-1 and TRBJ2-7; TRBD2 matches at 7 bases. Per germline, CDR1 MGHRA and CDR2 YSYEKL. The CDR3 totals 11 residues. CDR3 nucleotides: TGCACCAGCGGGACCCGCTACGAGCAGTACTTC. It specifies CTSGTRYEQYF.

This clone was picked up one time. The J gene is TRBJ2-3, the V gene TRBV7-2; TRBD1 or TRBD2 may be the D gene (5 bases each). Germline assignment: CDR1 SGHTA and CDR2 FQGNSA. CDR3 length: 13 residues. V was pared by 3 bases and J by 5 bases, with 9 bases between. The CDR3 nucleotides are TGTGCCAGCAGCTTGATGAGGGGAGATACGCAGTATTTT. It yields the protein CASSLMRGDTQYF.

The chain links TRBV5-1 to TRBJ2-2; D gene uncertain. V gave up 4 bases and J gave up 4 bases, with 11 bases separating them. CDR3 length equals 14 residues. CDR1 and CDR2 from the germline V gene are SGHRS and YFSETQ. In DNA form, the CDR3 reads TGCGCCAGCAGCATGAGACCTTCCACCGGGGAGCTGTTTTTT. Translation: CASSMRPSTGELFF.

Sample share makes this clone large. The chain is built from TRBV4-2 and TRBJ1-2, with D hard to call. This CDR3 contains 16 residues. From germline, CDR1 is LGHNA and CDR2 YNFKEQ. The V gene lost 3 bases and the J gene lost 5 bases, with 19 bases spanning the gap. The CDR3 DNA sequence: TGTGCCAGCAGCCACACTCCCGGGGAGGGAAAATATGGCTACACCTTC. Its protein product is CASSHTPGEGKYGYTF.

The chain uses TRBV14 and TRBJ2-7; D is undetermined. The CDR3 is 15 amino acids. The ends were cut back, 0 bases at V and 0 bases at J, with 9 bases in the middle. Germline assignment: CDR1 SGHDN and CDR2 FVKESK. CDR3 bases: TGTGCCAGCAGCCAAGATCGAACGTACTCCTACGAGCAGTACTTC. It codes for CASSQDRTYSYEQYF.

The J gene is TRBJ2-2, the V gene TRBV2, with 7 bases lining up with TRBD1. The ends lost 2 bases at V and 5 bases at J; junction bases unmatched: 5. Germline V gives CDR1 SNHLY, CDR2 FYNNEI. This CDR3 comprises 15 residues. CDR3: CASSETGVGTGELFF. The CDR3 DNA reads TGTGCCAGCAGTGAAACAGGGGTAGGGACCGGGGAGCTGTTTTTT.

The chain employs TRBV13 and TRBJ2-3; 7 bases map to TRBD2. J was trimmed by 4 bases and V by 5 bases; bases with no gene match: 9. The length of the CDR3 is 15 residues. Germline V gene data show CDR1 as PRHDT and CDR2 as FYEKMQ (reference sequence). CDR3 sequence reads: CASSPRTRGADTQYF. For the CDR3, the DNA is TGTGCCAGCAGCCCCCGGACTAGGGGTGCAGATACGCAGTATTTT.

This chain links TRBV18 with TRBJ1-1; maybe TRBD1 (6 bases). V lost 5 bases and J lost 1, with 11 bases in between. This CDR3 has 14 residues. Germline lookup yields CDR1 KGHSH and CDR2 LQKENI. The CDR3 spells CASSSQQGNTEAFF. Here the CDR3 DNA reads TGTGCCAGCTCATCCCAACAGGGGAACACTGAAGCTTTCTTT.

V gene TRBV7-2 combines with J gene TRBJ2-1; tentatively, D is TRBD2 (5 bases). The length of the CDR3 is 15 residues. Germline V lookup: CDR1 SGHTA, CDR2 FQGNSA. V lost 1 base and J lost 0, with 7 bases in between. The CDR3 nucleotides are TGTGCCAGCAGCTTAGTTAGCGACTCCTACAATGAGCAGTTCTTC. Its protein product is CASSLVSDSYNEQFF.

The chain carries TRBV5-6 and TRBJ1-1; D might be TRBD1 (6 bases). V was trimmed by 4 bases and J by 2 bases, leaving 15 bases between them. From germline, CDR1 is SGHDT and CDR2 YYEEEE. This CDR3 region has 15 residues. The DNA for the CDR3 is TGTGCCAGCAGCCCTAATTCAGGGGCAAACACTGAAGCTTTCTTT. Translated, it gives CASSPNSGANTEAFF.